These 8 T cell receptor beta chains share one sample of origin, sequenced in a study of T cells in Graves' hyperthyroidism and ophthalmopathy. Template material for amplifying TCR beta CDR3 regions consisted of RNA transcripts. The HTBI primer set served for first-round RT-PCR of the TCR CDR3. One entry per CDR3 protein, called by TCRdb with MiXCR from the multiplex PCR reads. The sample has 450,000 to 500,000 distinct CDR3 sequences; about 22% are singletons. The sequenced material came from blood. These receptors all stem from a woman in her seventies with Graves' ophthalmopathy.

This clonotype has ten or more counts. The chain employs TRBV7-8 and TRBJ2-2, with D unresolved. CDR1 SGHVS and CDR2 FQNEAQ come from the germline V gene. This CDR3 has 14 residues. The V end lost 7 bases, the J end lost 4 bases, and 13 bases lay between the germline ends. The CDR3 nucleotides are TGTGCCAGCAACCGAAGGGCTGGCACCGGGGAGCTGTTTTTT. This encodes CASNRRAGTGELFF.

The V gene is TRBV30, the J gene TRBJ2-7; the match to TRBD1 covers 7 bases. The germline V gene has CDR1 GTSNPN and CDR2 SVGIG (reference sequence). V lost 0 bases to trimming and J lost 6 bases; unmatched junction nucleotides: 8. The CDR3 is made up of 14 amino acids. DNA for the CDR3: TGTGCCTGGAGTGTAGGGACAGCCGATCCCGAGCAGTACTTC. It encodes CAWSVGTADPEQYF.

Here the CDR3 reads CASSYGLAGAGEQFF. The CDR3 region has the DNA TGTGCCTCCTCCTACGGTCTAGCGGGCGCGGGTGAGCAGTTCTTC. The chain joins TRBV7-3 to TRBJ2-1; 8 bases agree with TRBD2. Germline V lookup: CDR1 SGHTA, CDR2 FQGTGA. Trimming removed 11 bases from V and 9 bases from J; junction bases left unmatched: 18. CDR3 length: 15 residues.

The CDR3 nucleotides read TGTGCCAGCAGCTTCGGGGGTTCGGATCAGCCCCAGCATTTT. This codes for CASSFGGSDQPQHF. This rearrangement joins TRBV11-2 to TRBJ1-5, with a weak D call TRBD1 (5 bases). Trimming shortened V by 3 bases and J by 5 bases, and 11 bases separated the two germline ends. Germline assignment: CDR1 SGHAT and CDR2 FQNNGV. CDR3 length: 14 residues. The full variable domain, its missing parts supplied by reference TRBV11-2 and TRBJ1-5, is EAGVAQSPRYKIIEKRQSVAFWCNPISGHATLYWYQQILGQGPKLLIQFQNNGVVDDSQLPKDRFSAERLKGVDSTLKIQPAKLEDSAVYLCASSFGGSDQPQHFGDGTRLSIL.

A few counts support this clonotype. V usage is TRBV6-1 and J usage is TRBJ2-5; D tentatively reads TRBD1 or TRBD2 (5 bases each). The germline gives CDR1 MNHNS, CDR2 SASEGT. Trimming cost V 2 bases and J 0 bases, with 16 bases left between them. This CDR3 comprises 17 residues. The CDR3 spells CASSEWIPGRDQETQYF. The CDR3 region has the DNA TGTGCCAGCAGTGAATGGATCCCGGGACGTGACCAAGAGACCCAGTACTTC.

This clonotype showed up just a few times. The chain has TRBV7-2 and TRBJ2-7; 9 nucleotides match TRBD1. Germline V lookup: CDR1 SGHTA, CDR2 FQGNSA. V shed 4 bases and J 5 bases; nucleotides not matched to a gene: 12. This CDR3 is built from 16 residues. CDR3 sequence reads: CASSYQTGTGIHEQYF. In DNA form, the CDR3 reads TGTGCCAGCAGCTACCAAACCGGGACAGGGATCCACGAGCAGTACTTC.

The CDR3 coding sequence is TGTGCCAGCAGCTTAACAGTCCTCACAGATACGCAGTATTTT. Residues: CASSLTVLTDTQYF. The rearrangement links TRBV5-8 to TRBJ2-3; D unclear. From germline, CDR1 is SGHTS and CDR2 YDEGEE. Trimming removed 2 bases from V and 2 bases from J, with 9 bases in between. The CDR3 sequence is 14 residues long.

The rearrangement joins TRBV6-2 or TRBV6-3 to TRBJ1-1, with D perhaps TRBD1 (6 bases). The V end lost 0 bases, the J end lost 1 base, and 12 bases lay between the germline ends. CDR3 length: 16 residues. Germline lookup yields CDR1 MNHEY and CDR2 SVGEGT. CDR3 sequence: CASSYSRGAGNTEAFF. DNA for the CDR3: TGTGCCAGCAGTTACTCGAGGGGGGCTGGGAACACTGAAGCTTTCTTT.